The 24 T cell receptor beta chains given below trace back to one sample, sequenced in a study of blood T cell repertoires in COVID-19 (dated by TCRdb to the early 2020s). The library was prepared using the immunoSEQ multiplex PCR assay. The clones in this table, taken by TCRdb from immuneACCESS, are in-frame only. Not every clone is retained; where verified, under half of the shortfall comes from an unresolved V gene, and the cause of the rest is unknown. This sample gives approximately 98,000 clones in total; approximately 70% of them show up just once. Together, the top ten hold roughly 2% of the sample. The sequencing sample was made of peripheral blood. The receptors stem from a woman aged 40 to 50 with acute or convalescent COVID-19.

The chain has TRBV6-4 and TRBJ2-7; perhaps TRBD1 as D (5 bases). V was clipped by 9 bases and J by 2 bases, with 23 bases between them. Per the germline V gene, CDR1 is MRHNA and CDR2 is SNTAGT. This CDR3 region has 16 residues. The DNA of the CDR3 is TGTGCCAGACCAGGGTTTTGTGAAGCCGGAACCTACGAGCAGTACTTC. Translated: CARPGFCEAGTYEQYF.

The genes are TRBV3-1 (or the pseudogene TRBV3-2) and TRBJ1-1; D may be TRBD1 (5 bases). Germline V CDR1 and CDR2: LGHDT, YNNKEL (reference sequence). The CDR3 runs to 13 residues. Trimming removed 5 bases at V and 10 bases at J, with 17 bases between. In DNA, the CDR3 is TGTGCCAGCAGCAGCCAAAGCCGGGGGGGAGCTTTCTTT. Translation: CASSSQSRGGAFF.

The chain combines TRBV2 with TRBJ2-5; 7 positions agree with TRBD2. After removal of 10 bases from V and 4 bases from J, the junction contained 6 bases not matched to a gene. CDR3 length equals 12 residues. Germline assignment: CDR1 SNHLY and CDR2 FYNNEI. The DNA for the CDR3 is TGTGCCACCCGGGGGGTAGGAGAGACCCAGTACTTC. As protein: CATRGVGETQYF.

This clone was counted a single time. This chain links TRBV5-5 with TRBJ2-1; D is unresolved. CDR1 is SGHKS and CDR2 is YYEKEE in the germline V gene (reference sequence). The V gene lost 1 base and the J gene lost 6 bases, with 5 bases spanning the gap. The CDR3 runs 12 residues. CDR3 sequence (DNA): TGTGCCAGCAGCTTGTTCATCAATGAGCAGTTCTTC. Encoded protein: CASSLFINEQFF.

The chain carries TRBV7-2 and TRBJ2-4; 7 nucleotides agree with TRBD1. Germline V gene sequence: CDR1 SGHTA, CDR2 FQGNSA. J gave up 5 bases and V 5 bases, and 6 bases lay outside the gene matches. The CDR3 sequence is 14 residues long. The CDR3 DNA sequence: TGTGCCAGCAGCGAACAGGGACAGCAAAACATTCAGTACTTC. Translation: CASSEQGQQNIQYF.

The chain employs TRBV5-8 and TRBJ1-6; perhaps TRBD1 as D (5 bases). Germline values: CDR1 SGHTS, CDR2 YDEGEE. This CDR3 is built from 17 residues. The V end lost 4 bases, the J end lost 0 bases, and 14 bases lay between the germline ends. CDR3: CASSIRTLSSYNSPLHF. The CDR3 nucleotides are TGTGCCAGCAGCATTAGGACACTTAGCTCCTATAATTCACCCCTCCACTTT.

The chain couples TRBV5-6 to TRBJ2-2; D is uncertain. The CDR3 has 14 residues. CDR1 is SGHDT and CDR2 is YYEEEE in the germline V gene. Trimming removed 4 bases at V and 4 bases at J, with 11 bases between. CDR3 sequence reads: CASSVRFSTGELFF. CDR3 DNA sequence: TGTGCCAGCAGCGTCCGATTCAGCACCGGGGAGCTGTTTTTT.

This clone was seen only once. The chain combines TRBV2 with TRBJ2-5, with D perhaps matching TRBD2 (7 bases). Trimming left V 6 bases short and J 5 bases short, with 19 bases between. Germline V gene lookup returns CDR1 SNHLY and CDR2 FYNNEI. This CDR3 is 15 amino acids long. The CDR3 nucleotides read TGTGCCAGCAGGTCTGGAGGGGGGGCGAGGGAGACCCAGTACTTC. Protein sequence: CASRSGGGARETQYF.

The chain uses TRBV19 and TRBJ1-5, with a possible D match to TRBD1 (5 bases). The CDR3 is 14 amino acids. Germline V gene lookup returns CDR1 LNHDA and CDR2 SQIVND (reference sequence). Deletions cut 11 bases from V and 1 base from J, with 15 bases between. The CDR3 spells CASLAGDSNQPQHF. The CDR3 nucleotides are TGTGCCTCGCTGGCGGGGGACAGCAATCAGCCCCAGCATTTT.

This clone was counted a few times. This sequence joins TRBV20-1 and TRBJ2-7; D not certain. CDR3 length: 11 amino acids. Germline CDR1 and CDR2: DFQATT and SNEGSKA (reference sequence). Trimming cost V 1 base and J 4 bases, with 5 bases left between them. The CDR3 coding sequence is TGCAGTGCTAGAGGCGATTACGAGCAGTACTTC. The encoded protein is CSARGDYEQYF.

The V call is TRBV30, the J call TRBJ1-2; tentative D call: TRBD1 (5 bases). Per germline, CDR1 GTSNPN and CDR2 SVGIG (reference sequence). This CDR3 has 12 residues. Trimming removed 0 bases from V and 7 bases from J, with 9 bases in between. In DNA, the CDR3 is TGTGCCTGGAGTGTGCAGCAGGGTGGCTACACCTTC. It encodes CAWSVQQGGYTF.

There are a few counts of this clone. The rearrangement uses TRBV29-1 and TRBJ1-2, with D possibly matching TRBD1 (6 bases). In germline, CDR1 is SQVTM, CDR2 ANQGSEA. The length of the CDR3 is 12 residues. V was trimmed by 6 bases and J by 4 bases, leaving 12 bases between them. CDR3 protein: CSVQDSSYGYTF. Here the CDR3 DNA reads TGCAGCGTACAGGACAGTAGCTATGGCTACACCTTC. Filled out from reference TRBV29-1 and TRBJ1-2, the complete variable domain reads SAVISQKPSRDICQRGTSLTIQCQVDSQVTMMFWYRQQPGQSLTLIATANQGSEATYESGFVIDKFPISRPNLTFSTLTVSNMSPEDSSIYLCSVQDSSYGYTFGSGTRLTVV.

The rearrangement links TRBV27 to TRBJ1-2, with D perhaps TRBD1 (5 bases). V was shortened by 3 bases and J by 2 bases, with 13 bases between the two germline ends. Germline V lookup: CDR1 MNHEY, CDR2 SMNVEV (reference sequence). The CDR3 contains 15 residues. DNA of the CDR3: TGTGCCAGCAGTTTGGGGGGGGGAGGGAACTATGGCTACACCTTC. This translates into CASSLGGGGNYGYTF.

V and J are TRBV6-5 and TRBJ1-1; the D is unclear. Trimming left V 7 bases short and J 8 bases short, with 20 bases between. Germline-derived CDR1 and CDR2 are MNHEY and SVGAGI. The CDR3 totals 14 residues. CDR3 DNA sequence: TGTGCCAGCAAGGTAAGCCCAGGAGGAGCGGAAGCTTTCTTT. Residues: CASKVSPGGAEAFF.

The CDR3 is CASSPPGGMVYEQYF. In nucleotides, the CDR3 is TGTGCCAGCAGCCCCCCCGGGGGAATGGTATACGAGCAGTACTTC. The chain employs TRBV6-2 or TRBV6-3 and TRBJ2-7, with D perhaps TRBD2 (6 bases). The V end was cut by 6 bases, the J end by 4 bases, with 19 bases between. Looked up from germline, CDR1 is MNHEY and CDR2 is SVGEGT. The CDR3 is 15 residues long.

The genes are TRBV6-2 or TRBV6-3 and TRBJ1-1; D is unresolved. Germline values: CDR1 MNHEY, CDR2 SVGEGT. The V end was cut by 7 bases, the J end by 0 bases, with 18 bases between. The length of the CDR3 is 16 residues. DNA of the CDR3: TGTGCCAGCAACCCCCGGGAGGGAAGGGTGAACACTGAAGCTTTCTTT. The encoded protein is CASNPREGRVNTEAFF.

This sequence joins TRBV18 and TRBJ1-1, with TRBD1 as a possible D gene (6 bases). CDR1 and CDR2 (germline): KGHSH, LQKENI. The CDR3 consists of 14 residues. V was clipped by 3 bases and J by 0 bases, with 8 bases between them. The CDR3 protein is CASSPGQMNTEAFF. The CDR3, as DNA: TGTGCCAGCTCACCCGGACAGATGAACACTGAAGCTTTCTTT.

This chain links TRBV9 with TRBJ2-7; the D gene is possibly TRBD1 (6 bases). The CDR3 contains 13 residues. CDR1 is SGDLS, CDR2 YYNGEE, per germline. CDR3 sequence reads: CASSGNYRANCIV. CDR3 DNA sequence: TGTGCCAGCAGCGGCAATTACAGGGCTAATTGTATTGTC.

This chain links TRBV6-6 with TRBJ2-3, with 8 bases lining up with TRBD2. This CDR3 has 14 amino acids. Germline assignment: CDR1 MNHNY and CDR2 SVGAGI (reference sequence). Trimming cost V 7 bases and J 6 bases; bases outside gene matches: 9. The CDR3 loop reads CASIPGGLADTQYF. The CDR3 coding sequence is TGTGCCAGCATACCGGGGGGGCTGGCGGATACGCAGTATTTT.

The chain employs TRBV6-6 and TRBJ2-5; 8 positions match TRBD1. There are 14 residues in the CDR3. V lost 10 bases to trimming and J lost 4 bases; unmatched junction nucleotides: 11. Germline V gene lookup returns CDR1 MNHNY and CDR2 SVGAGI (reference sequence). The CDR3 region has the DNA TGTGCCACCCGAAAGACAGGGGCGGGAGAGACCCAGTACTTC. Protein sequence: CATRKTGAGETQYF.

The chain uses TRBV24-1 and TRBJ2-5, with 7 bases that match TRBD2. Unmatched junction bases numbered 3, after V lost 3 bases and J lost 3 bases. The length of the CDR3 is 14 residues. From germline, CDR1 is KGHDR and CDR2 SFDVKD. CDR3 sequence reads: CATSDPSGEETQYF. CDR3 DNA sequence: TGTGCCACCAGTGATCCGAGCGGGGAAGAGACCCAGTACTTC.

This clone showed up just a few times. The gene calls are TRBV6-1 and TRBJ1-1, with 9 bases that match TRBD1. With 3 bases clipped from V and 4 bases from J, the junction kept 6 bases outside the gene matches. The CDR3 has 15 residues. Germline V gene lookup returns CDR1 MNHNS and CDR2 SASEGT. CDR3 DNA: TGTGCCAGCAGTGAGCTTGGGACAGGGCGCACTGAAGCTTTCTTT. Protein: CASSELGTGRTEAFF.

The chain has TRBV10-3 and TRBJ1-4; TRBD1 might be the D (5 bases). V dropped 0 bases and J dropped 0 bases, with 5 bases sitting between them. The CDR3 totals 15 residues. CDR1 is ENHRY and CDR2 is SYGVKD in the germline V gene. In nucleotides, the CDR3 is TGTGCCATCAGTGAGTCGACAGCAACTAATGAAAAACTGTTTTTT. The encoded protein is CAISESTATNEKLFF.

This rearrangement joins TRBV28 to TRBJ1-2; tentatively, D is TRBD1 (6 bases). V dropped 6 bases and J dropped 5 bases, with 13 bases sitting between them. The CDR3 extends over 13 amino acids. The germline V gene has CDR1 MDHEN and CDR2 SYDVKM. The CDR3: CASRTGQPYGYTF. The CDR3 DNA reads TGTGCCAGCAGGACAGGACAGCCGTATGGCTACACCTTC.